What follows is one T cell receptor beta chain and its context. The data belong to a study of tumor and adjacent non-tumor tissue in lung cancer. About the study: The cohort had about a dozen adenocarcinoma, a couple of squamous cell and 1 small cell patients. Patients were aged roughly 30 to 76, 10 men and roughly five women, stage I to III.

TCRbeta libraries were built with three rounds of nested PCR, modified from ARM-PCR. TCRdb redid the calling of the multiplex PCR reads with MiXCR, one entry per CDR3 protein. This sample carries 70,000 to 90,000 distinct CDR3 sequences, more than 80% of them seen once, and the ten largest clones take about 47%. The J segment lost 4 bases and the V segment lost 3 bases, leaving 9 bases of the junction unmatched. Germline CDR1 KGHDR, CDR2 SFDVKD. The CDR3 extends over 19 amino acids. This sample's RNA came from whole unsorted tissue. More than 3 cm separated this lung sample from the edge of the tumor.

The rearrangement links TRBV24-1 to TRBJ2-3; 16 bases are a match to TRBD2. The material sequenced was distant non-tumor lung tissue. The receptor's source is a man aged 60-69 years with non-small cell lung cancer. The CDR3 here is CATSDVTSGTSGRADTQYF. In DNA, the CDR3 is TGTGCCACCAGTGATGTGACGTCCGGGACTAGCGGGAGGGCAGATACGCAGTATTTT.